This TCR beta chain was sequenced for a study of blood T cell repertoires in COVID-19. Background on the study: Acute-phase and convalescent COVID-19 samples originated in the United States, Italy and Spain.

The table came from immunoSEQ multiplex PCR; TCRdb's copy has only in-frame clones and leaves some out. Here the sample spans 210,000 or so clones, 75% to 90% being singletons. CDR1 SGHRS and CDR2 YFSETQ come from the germline V gene. The trim removed 0 bases at V and 3 bases at J, leaving 0 bases unmatched. The CDR3 is 15 amino acids. The rearrangement joins TRBV5-1 to TRBJ2-5; 12 bases align to TRBD2. This sequence originates from a woman aged 40 to 55 with acute or convalescent COVID-19. Sequenced: peripheral blood. The DNA for the CDR3 is TGCGCCAGCAGCTTGGCTAGCGGGGGGGAAGAGACCCAGTACTTC. Its translation is CASSLASGGEETQYF.